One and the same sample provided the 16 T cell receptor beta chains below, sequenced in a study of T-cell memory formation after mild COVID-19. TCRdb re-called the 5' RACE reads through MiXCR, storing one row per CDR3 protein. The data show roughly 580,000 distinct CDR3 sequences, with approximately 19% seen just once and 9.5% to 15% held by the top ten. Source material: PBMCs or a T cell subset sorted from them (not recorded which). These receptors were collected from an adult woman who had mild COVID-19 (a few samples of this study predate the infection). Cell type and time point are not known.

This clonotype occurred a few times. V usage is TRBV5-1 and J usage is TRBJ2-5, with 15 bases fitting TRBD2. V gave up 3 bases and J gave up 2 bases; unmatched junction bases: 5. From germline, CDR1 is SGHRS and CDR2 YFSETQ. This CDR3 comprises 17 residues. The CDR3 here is CASSSGLAGGVQETQYF. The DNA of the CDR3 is TGCGCCAGCAGCTCGGGACTAGCGGGGGGCGTTCAAGAGACCCAGTACTTC.

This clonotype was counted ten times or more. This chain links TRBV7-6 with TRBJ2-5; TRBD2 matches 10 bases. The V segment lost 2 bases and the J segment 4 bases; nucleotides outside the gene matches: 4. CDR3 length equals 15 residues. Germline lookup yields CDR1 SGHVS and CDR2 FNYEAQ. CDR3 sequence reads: CASSLLAGDRETQYF. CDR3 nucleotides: TGTGCCAGCAGCTTACTAGCGGGAGATCGAGAGACCCAGTACTTC.

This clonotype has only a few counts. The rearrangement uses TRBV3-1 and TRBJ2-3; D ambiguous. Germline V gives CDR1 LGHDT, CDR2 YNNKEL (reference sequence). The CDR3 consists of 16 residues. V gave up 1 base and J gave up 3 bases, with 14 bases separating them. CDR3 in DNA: TGTGCCAGCAGCCAAGGGTTAGGGCAGAGGACAGATACGCAGTATTTT. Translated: CASSQGLGQRTDTQYF.

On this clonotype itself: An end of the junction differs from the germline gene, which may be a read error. CDR3 residues: CASRLGGPPEAFF. CDR3 DNA: TGTGCCAGCAGGTTAGGGGGCCCCCCTGAAGCTTTCTTT. This chain uses TRBV12-3 or TRBV12-4 with TRBJ1-1, with 7 bases that match TRBD1. The length of the CDR3 is 13 residues.

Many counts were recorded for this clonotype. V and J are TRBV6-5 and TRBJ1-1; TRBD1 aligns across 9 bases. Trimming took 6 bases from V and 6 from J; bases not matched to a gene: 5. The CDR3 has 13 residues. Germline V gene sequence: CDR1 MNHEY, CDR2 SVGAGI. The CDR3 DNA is TGTGCCAGCAGATACGACAGGGGGTCTGAAGCTTTCTTT. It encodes CASRYDRGSEAFF.

CDR3 sequence: CASSSSGEILIYEQYF. The CDR3 DNA reads as TGTGCCAGCAGTTCTAGCGGGGAGATACTCATCTACGAGCAGTACTTC. This chain joins TRBV6-6 and TRBJ2-7; 9 bases map to TRBD2. Germline V gene sequence: CDR1 MNHNY, CDR2 SVGAGI (reference sequence). This CDR3 is built from 16 residues. Unmatched junction bases numbered 10, after V lost 4 bases and J lost 3 bases.

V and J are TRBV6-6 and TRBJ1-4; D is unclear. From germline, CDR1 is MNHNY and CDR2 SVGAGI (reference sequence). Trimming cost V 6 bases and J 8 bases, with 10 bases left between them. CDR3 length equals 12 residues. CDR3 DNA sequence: TGTGCCAGCAGCGACTTACAGGAAAAACTGTTTTTT. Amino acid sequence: CASSDLQEKLFF.

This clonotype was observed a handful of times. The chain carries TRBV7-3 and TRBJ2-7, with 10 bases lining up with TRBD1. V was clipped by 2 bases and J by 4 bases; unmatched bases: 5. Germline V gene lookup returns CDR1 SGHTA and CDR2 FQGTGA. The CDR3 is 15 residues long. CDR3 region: CASSLGPGQGYEQYF. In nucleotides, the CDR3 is TGTGCCAGCAGCTTAGGGCCGGGACAGGGGTACGAGCAGTACTTC.

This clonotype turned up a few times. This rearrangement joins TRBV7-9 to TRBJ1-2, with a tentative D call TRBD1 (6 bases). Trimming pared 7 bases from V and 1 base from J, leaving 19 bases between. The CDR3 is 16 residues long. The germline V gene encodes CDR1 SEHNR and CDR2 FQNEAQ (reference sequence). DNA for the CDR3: TGTGCCAGCACCCCCCCCATGACAGGCTATAACTATGGCTACACCTTC. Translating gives CASTPPMTGYNYGYTF.

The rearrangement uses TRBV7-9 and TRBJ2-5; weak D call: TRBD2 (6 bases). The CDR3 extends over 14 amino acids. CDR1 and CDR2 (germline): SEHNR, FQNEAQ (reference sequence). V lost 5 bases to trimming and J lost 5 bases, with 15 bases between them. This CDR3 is CASSTTWSGETQYF. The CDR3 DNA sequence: TGTGCCAGCAGCACTACATGGAGCGGGGAGACCCAGTACTTC. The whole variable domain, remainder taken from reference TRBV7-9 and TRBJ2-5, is DTGVSQNPRHKITKRGQNVTFRCDPISEHNRLYWYRQTLGQGPEFLTYFQNEAQLEKSRLLSDRFSAERPKGSFSTLEIQRTEQGDSAMYLCASSTTWSGETQYFGPGTRLLVL.

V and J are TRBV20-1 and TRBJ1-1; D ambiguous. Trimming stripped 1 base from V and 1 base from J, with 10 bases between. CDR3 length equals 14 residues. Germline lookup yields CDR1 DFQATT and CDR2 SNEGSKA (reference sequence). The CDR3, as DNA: TGCAGTGCTAGAGTGGAGGGCTCGAACACTGAAGCTTTCTTT. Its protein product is CSARVEGSNTEAFF.

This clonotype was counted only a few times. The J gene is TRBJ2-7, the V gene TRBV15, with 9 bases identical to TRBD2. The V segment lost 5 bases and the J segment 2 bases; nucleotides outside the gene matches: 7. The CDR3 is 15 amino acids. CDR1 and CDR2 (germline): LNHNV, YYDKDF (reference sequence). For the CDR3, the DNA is TGTGCCACCAGCCCAGTCCGACTAGCGGCCTACGAGCAGTACTTC. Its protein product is CATSPVRLAAYEQYF.

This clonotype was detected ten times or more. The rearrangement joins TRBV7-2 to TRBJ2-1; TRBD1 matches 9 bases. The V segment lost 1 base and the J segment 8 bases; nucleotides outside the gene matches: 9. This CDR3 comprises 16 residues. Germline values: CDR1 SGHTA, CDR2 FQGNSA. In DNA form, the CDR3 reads TGTGCCAGCAGCTTAGGCGGGACAGGGAGTTGGGATGAGCAGTTCTTC. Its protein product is CASSLGGTGSWDEQFF.

For the CDR3, the DNA is TGTGCCAGCAGGTCCGGGACGCAGTACACTGAAGCTTTCTTT. Its translation is CASRSGTQYTEAFF. The V call is TRBV7-3, the J call TRBJ1-1; D possibly corresponds to TRBD1 (5 bases). The germline V gene encodes CDR1 SGHTA and CDR2 FQGTGA. The CDR3 has 14 amino acids. Deletions cut 6 bases from V and 3 bases from J, with 14 bases between. Full variable domain (remainder filled in from reference TRBV7-3 and TRBJ1-1): GAGVSQTPSNKVTEKGKYVELRCDPISGHTALYWYRQSLGQGPEFLIYFQGTGAADDSGLPNDRFFAVRPEGSVSTLKIQRTERGDSAVYLCASRSGTQYTEAFFGQGTRLTVV.

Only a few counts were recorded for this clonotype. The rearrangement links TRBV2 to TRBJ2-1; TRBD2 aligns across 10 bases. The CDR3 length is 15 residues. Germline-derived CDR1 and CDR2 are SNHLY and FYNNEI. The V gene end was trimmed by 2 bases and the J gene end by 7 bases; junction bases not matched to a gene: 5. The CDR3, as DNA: TGTGCCAGCAGTGAATCTAGCGGGAGTGTAAATGAGCAGTTCTTC. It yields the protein CASSESSGSVNEQFF.

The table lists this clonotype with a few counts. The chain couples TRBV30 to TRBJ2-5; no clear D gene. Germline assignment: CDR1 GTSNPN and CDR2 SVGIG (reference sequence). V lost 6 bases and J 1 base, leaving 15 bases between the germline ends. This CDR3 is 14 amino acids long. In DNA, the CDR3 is TGTGCCTGTGGAAGAACCTCCTTCCAAGAGACCCAGTACTTC. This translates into CACGRTSFQETQYF.